These 14 T cell receptor beta chains were all obtained from the same sample, sequenced in a study of blood T cell repertoires in COVID-19 (dated by TCRdb to 2018 to 2021). The library was built by means of the immunoSEQ multiplex PCR assay. Here the immuneACCESS table is served through TCRdb, limited to in-frame sequences with V and J called. Missing clones are a known gap in these copies; in checked studies unresolved V genes cover under half, and the rest lacks a known reason. A total of 330,000 or so clones appear in this sample, around 87% of them only once. The ten largest clones represent 1.9% of the sample. Source material: PBMCs or T cells enriched from blood (not recorded which). These receptors were obtained from a man between 35 and 55 years old in a cohort exposed to, infected with or recovered from COVID-19 (not recorded which).

The rearrangement joins TRBV7-3 to TRBJ2-2; 8 nucleotides line up with TRBD2. Per the germline V gene, CDR1 is SGHTA and CDR2 is FQGTGA. Trimming removed 8 bases from V and 6 bases from J; junction bases left unmatched: 8. The CDR3 is 14 residues long. CDR3 region: CASAGGAGAGELFF. The CDR3 coding sequence is TGTGCCAGCGCGGGGGGAGCGGGAGCCGGGGAGCTGTTTTTT.

This chain joins TRBV19 and TRBJ2-1, with D possibly matching TRBD2 (5 bases). Trimming removed 6 bases from V and 0 bases from J, with 18 bases in between. The CDR3 sequence is 17 residues long. In germline, CDR1 is LNHDA, CDR2 SQIVND (reference sequence). CDR3 sequence reads: CASSPSFAGGSYNEQFF. CDR3 DNA sequence: TGTGCCAGTAGCCCTAGCTTTGCCGGCGGCTCCTACAATGAGCAGTTCTTC.

In regard to this clone: The junction shows a germline mismatch at one end, possibly a read error. The J gene is TRBJ2-5, the V gene TRBV7-8; no reliable D call. Germline loops: CDR1 SGHVS, CDR2 FQNEAQ. The CDR3 sequence is 14 residues long. CDR3 in amino acids: CASSLVSIRETQYF. Here the CDR3 DNA reads TGTGCCAGCAGTTTAGTTTCAATTCGGGAGACCCAGTACTTC. The variable domain in full, completed from reference TRBV7-8 and TRBJ2-5, reads GAGVSQSPRYKVAKRGQDVALRCDPISGHVSLFWYQQALGQGPEFLTYFQNEAQLDKSGLPSDRFFAERPEGSVSTLKIQRTQQEDSAVYLCASSLVSIRETQYFGPGTRLLVL.

This chain links TRBV7-8 with TRBJ1-3, with D unresolved. V dropped 4 bases and J dropped 8 bases, with 9 bases sitting between them. In germline, CDR1 is SGHVS, CDR2 FQNEAQ. This CDR3 has 12 residues. As DNA, the CDR3 is TGTGCCAGCAGCTCGATCGGAGACACCATATATTTT. Protein sequence: CASSSIGDTIYF.

This clone was counted a few times. V usage is TRBV6-4 and J usage is TRBJ2-1; the match to TRBD2 covers 11 bases. The CDR3 covers 15 residues. After removal of 6 bases from V and 6 bases from J, the junction contained 7 bases not matched to a gene. Germline loops: CDR1 MRHNA, CDR2 SNTAGT. The CDR3 nucleotides read TGTGCCAGCAGCTCCCTAGCGGGAGGAGTCAATGAGCAGTTCTTC. Translated: CASSSLAGGVNEQFF.

The rearrangement uses TRBV10-1 and TRBJ2-3, with D perhaps matching TRBD1 (5 bases). This CDR3 has 16 residues. V gave up 3 bases and J gave up 0 bases, with 13 bases separating them. Germline lookup yields CDR1 WNHNN and CDR2 SYGVQD (reference sequence). DNA for the CDR3: TGCGCCAGCAGTGATTCTAGGGGCCTGAGCACAGATACGCAGTATTTT. This sequence encodes CASSDSRGLSTDTQYF.

This chain links TRBV5-1 with TRBJ2-5, with 13 positions matching TRBD2. Germline-derived CDR1 and CDR2 are SGHRS and YFSETQ. The J segment lost 2 bases and the V segment lost 4 bases, leaving 5 bases of the junction unmatched. The CDR3 has 16 residues. CDR3 loop: CASSTGTSGTQETQYF. CDR3 in DNA: TGCGCCAGCAGCACGGGGACTAGCGGGACTCAAGAGACCCAGTACTTC.

The chain has TRBV5-1 and TRBJ2-1; 9 positions match TRBD1. V lost 3 bases and J lost 5; bases outside the gene matches: 6. This CDR3 has 15 amino acids. CDR1 and CDR2 from the germline V gene are SGHRS and YFSETQ. For the CDR3, the DNA is TGCGCCAGCAGCTCCCGGGACAGGGTTAACAATGAGCAGTTCTTC. Protein product: CASSSRDRVNNEQFF.

The chain employs TRBV7-8 and TRBJ2-7; 10 nucleotides agree with TRBD2. The CDR3 sequence is 15 residues long. Germline V gives CDR1 SGHVS, CDR2 FQNEAQ. V lost 2 bases, J lost 1 base, and 2 bases stayed unmatched. CDR3 protein: CASSLSGGGSYEQYF. As DNA, the CDR3 is TGTGCCAGCAGCTTAAGCGGGGGGGGGTCCTACGAGCAGTACTTC.

The rearrangement joins TRBV29-1 to TRBJ2-3, with a tentative D call TRBD1 (6 bases). The CDR3 runs 12 residues. V was pared by 4 bases and J by 3 bases, with 8 bases between. CDR1 and CDR2 from the germline V gene are SQVTM and ANQGSEA. CDR3 region: CSVGRGTDTQYF. In DNA, the CDR3 is TGCAGCGTTGGTAGGGGGACAGATACGCAGTATTTT.

The chain joins TRBV27 to TRBJ1-1, with 12 bases fitting TRBD1. This CDR3 comprises 15 residues. The ends lost 7 bases at V and 5 bases at J; junction bases unmatched: 8. CDR1 is MNHEY and CDR2 is SMNVEV in the germline V gene (reference sequence). As DNA, the CDR3 is TGTGCCAGCAAGGGGGGACAGGGGGCAGGGACTGAAGCTTTCTTT. Protein product: CASKGGQGAGTEAFF.

The gene calls are TRBV28 and TRBJ1-5; 9 bases line up with TRBD1. With 6 bases clipped from V and 7 bases from J, the junction kept 7 bases outside the gene matches. The germline CDR1 and CDR2 sequences are MDHEN and SYDVKM. The CDR3 is made up of 14 amino acids. The CDR3 here is CASRPGTGRQPQHF. The CDR3 DNA sequence: TGTGCCAGCAGACCTGGGACAGGGAGACAGCCCCAGCATTTT.

The chain combines TRBV3-1 (or the pseudogene TRBV3-2) with TRBJ1-4; 8 bases map to TRBD1. The germline V gene encodes CDR1 LGHDT and CDR2 YNNKEL (reference sequence). The CDR3 runs 14 residues. After removal of 4 bases from V and 8 bases from J, the junction contained 6 bases not matched to a gene. The CDR3 DNA is TGTGCCAGCAGCCCGACAGGGGTTCAGGAAAAACTGTTTTTT. This gives the protein CASSPTGVQEKLFF.

The CDR3 spells CASKGTGNQPQHF. The CDR3 bases are TGTGCCAGCAAAGGGACAGGCAATCAGCCCCAGCATTTT. The chain carries TRBV27 and TRBJ1-5; 7 bases align to TRBD1. Looked up from germline, CDR1 is MNHEY and CDR2 is SMNVEV (reference sequence). The CDR3 has 13 residues. Unmatched junction bases numbered 2, after V lost 7 bases and J lost 2 bases.